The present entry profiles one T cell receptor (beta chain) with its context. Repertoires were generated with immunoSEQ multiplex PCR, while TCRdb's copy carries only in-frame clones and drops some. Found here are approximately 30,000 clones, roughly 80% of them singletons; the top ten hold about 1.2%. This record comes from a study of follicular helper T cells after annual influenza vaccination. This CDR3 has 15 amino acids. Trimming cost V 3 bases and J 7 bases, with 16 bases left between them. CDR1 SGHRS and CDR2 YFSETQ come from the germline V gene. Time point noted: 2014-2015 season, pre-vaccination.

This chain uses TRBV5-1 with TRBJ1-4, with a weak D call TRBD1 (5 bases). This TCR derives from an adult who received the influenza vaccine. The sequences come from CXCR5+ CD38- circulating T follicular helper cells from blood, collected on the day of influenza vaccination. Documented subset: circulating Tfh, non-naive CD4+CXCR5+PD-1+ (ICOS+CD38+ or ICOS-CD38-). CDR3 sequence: CASSSSTAGGEKLFF. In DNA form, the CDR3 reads TGCGCCAGCAGCTCGTCGACAGCCGGGGGTGAAAAACTGTTTTTT.